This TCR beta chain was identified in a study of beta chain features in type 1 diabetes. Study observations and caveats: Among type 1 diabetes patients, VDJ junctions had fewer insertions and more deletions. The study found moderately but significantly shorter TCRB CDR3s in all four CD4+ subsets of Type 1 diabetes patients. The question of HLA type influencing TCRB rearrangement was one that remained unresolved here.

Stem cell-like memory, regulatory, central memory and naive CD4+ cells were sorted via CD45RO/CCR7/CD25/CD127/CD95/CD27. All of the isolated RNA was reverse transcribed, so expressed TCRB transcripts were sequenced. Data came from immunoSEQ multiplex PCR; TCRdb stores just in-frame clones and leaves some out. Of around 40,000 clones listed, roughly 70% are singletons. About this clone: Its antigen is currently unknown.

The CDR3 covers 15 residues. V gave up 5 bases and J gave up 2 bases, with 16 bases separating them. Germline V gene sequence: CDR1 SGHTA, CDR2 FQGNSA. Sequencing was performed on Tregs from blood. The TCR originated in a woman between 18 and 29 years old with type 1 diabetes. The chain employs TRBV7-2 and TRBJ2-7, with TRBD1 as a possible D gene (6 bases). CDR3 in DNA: TGTGCCAGCAGCGGCCCCCTGACAGGTACCTACGAGCAGTACTTC. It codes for CASSGPLTGTYEQYF.